This TCR beta chain came from a study of shared clonotypes between healthy human individuals. Study information: Samples came from a couple of female and three male donors aged 18 to 49. General study points: Some clonotypes were shared by all four sorted-subset donors, while others were not shared. The non-shared ones had lower generation probabilities than the shared ones.

This clone has a single count. Its antigen is currently unknown. The identical CDR3 is also encoded by other nucleotide sequences in the sample. CDR1 and CDR2 from the germline V gene are SGHRS and YFSETQ. There are 17 residues in the CDR3. With V trimmed by 0 bases and J by 4 bases, 8 bases remained unmatched. Naive CD8 cells lacked CD45RO and underwent positive selection for CCR7, leaving out terminally differentiated effector memory CD45RA+ cells. Donors comprised healthy HIV-negative adults lacking recent acute infections or vaccinations. At the deep level, the assay was run. Method: immunoSEQ multiplex PCR; TCRdb's copy keeps in-frame clones and lacks some. Of about 820,000 clones in the sample, about 92% were seen once.

The TCR comes from a man younger than 45 in good health. The chain has TRBV5-1 and TRBJ2-5; 11 bases are shared with TRBD1. Sequenced input: naive CD8+ T cells sorted from blood. CDR3 protein: CASSLAIGTGGRETQYF. The CDR3 DNA reads TGCGCCAGCAGCTTGGCCATCGGGACAGGGGGTCGAGAGACCCAGTACTTC.